The 15 T cell receptor beta chains below all came from one sample that was sequenced in a study of cytomegalovirus exposure and HLA in healthy donors. The protocol was immunoSEQ multiplex PCR, while the TCRdb copy is restricted to in-frame clones and leaves out a portion. This sample has 150,000 to 200,000 clones, with around 80% found just once. Sample: PBMCs. The receptors stem from a woman aged 25 to 39 in good health and CMV-seronegative.

The rearrangement uses TRBV5-1 and TRBJ2-7; 9 bases match TRBD2. The CDR3 consists of 16 residues. Germline values: CDR1 SGHRS, CDR2 YFSETQ. The junction had 4 bases not matched to a gene; V was cut back by 0 bases and J by 0 bases. CDR3 in DNA: TGCGCCAGCAGCTTGGAAGGCGGGGGGGCCTCCTACGAGCAGTACTTC. It yields the protein CASSLEGGGASYEQYF. The full variable domain, in which reference TRBV5-1 and TRBJ2-7 provide the parts outside the CDR3, is KAGVTQTPRYLIKTRGQQVTLSCSPISGHRSVSWYQQTPGQGLQFLFEYFSETQRNKGNFPGRFSGRQFSNSRSEMNVSTLELGDSALYLCASSLEGGGASYEQYFGPGTRLTVT.

This chain joins TRBV6-6 and TRBJ1-4; D remains ambiguous. V was trimmed by 0 bases and J by 11 bases, leaving 13 bases between them. The CDR3 runs to 14 residues. Germline V gene data show CDR1 as MNHNY and CDR2 as SVGAGI (reference sequence). The CDR3 DNA sequence: TGTGCCAGCAGTTACTCGATGGAAGGGAGGAAACTGTTTTTT. Translation: CASSYSMEGRKLFF.

This chain links TRBV19 with TRBJ1-5, with D uncertain. The CDR3 loop spans 17 amino acids. Trimming shortened V by 1 base and J by 0 bases, and 13 bases separated the two germline ends. Germline CDR1 is LNHDA and CDR2 is SQIVND (reference sequence). The CDR3 DNA follows: TGTGCCAGTAGTATAGGGGGAGCCTCATATAGCAATCAGCCCCAGCATTTT. It yields the protein CASSIGGASYSNQPQHF.

This clone has only a few counts. The V gene is TRBV19, the J gene TRBJ1-5; 8 bases map to TRBD1. Per the germline V gene, CDR1 is LNHDA and CDR2 is SQIVND (reference sequence). V shed 7 bases and J 7 bases; nucleotides not matched to a gene: 9. This CDR3 is built from 14 residues. Here the CDR3 DNA reads TGTGCCAGTATGGGACAGGTGGGGTGGCAGCCCCAGCATTTT. Its translation is CASMGQVGWQPQHF.

With respect to this clone: The CDR3 does not close with the conserved phenylalanine or tryptophan, likely indicating a read error. The chain joins TRBV27 to TRBJ2-7, with TRBD1 as a possible D gene (5 bases). Trimming shortened V by 10 bases and J by 2 bases, and 12 bases separated the two germline ends. The CDR3 consists of 12 residues. Germline CDR1 is MNHEY and CDR2 is SMNVEV (reference sequence). The CDR3 coding sequence is TGTGCCACTTCAGGGAATCCCTACGAGCAGTACCTC. Protein sequence: CATSGNPYEQYL.

The chain links TRBV19 to TRBJ2-1; D is perhaps TRBD1 (6 bases). V lost 7 bases to trimming and J lost 5 bases, with 12 bases between them. The CDR3 has 13 amino acids. Germline lookup yields CDR1 LNHDA and CDR2 SQIVND (reference sequence). CDR3 region: CASTDYRDNEQFF. In nucleotides, the CDR3 is TGTGCCAGTACCGATTACAGGGACAATGAGCAGTTCTTC.

V gene TRBV6-6 combines with J gene TRBJ2-1; 12 bases line up with TRBD2. V dropped 0 bases and J dropped 10; count of bases not matched to a gene: 7. CDR3 length: 16 residues. The V gene's germline CDR1 is MNHNY and CDR2 SVGAGI (reference sequence). CDR3 loop: CASSYSRLAGVGEQFF. Here the CDR3 DNA reads TGTGCCAGCAGTTACTCGAGACTAGCGGGGGTTGGGGAGCAGTTCTTC.

CDR3 residues: CASSDSATGSYNEQFF. CDR3 nucleotides: TGTGCCAGCAGTGACTCGGCGACAGGGTCATACAATGAGCAGTTCTTC. The chain couples TRBV6-4 to TRBJ2-1; 7 nucleotides agree with TRBD1. Germline V gene lookup returns CDR1 MRHNA and CDR2 SNTAGT. This CDR3 is built from 16 residues. Trimming removed 0 bases from V and 4 bases from J; junction bases left unmatched: 6.

The V call is TRBV11-2, the J call TRBJ2-7; 11 positions agree with TRBD1. The J segment lost 7 bases and the V segment lost 5 bases, leaving 7 bases of the junction unmatched. Germline-derived CDR1 and CDR2 are SGHAT and FQNNGV. The CDR3 sequence is 14 residues long. The CDR3 region has the DNA TGTGCCAGCAGCCCAGGACAGGGGGCAAGTGAGCAGTACTTC. Its protein is CASSPGQGASEQYF.

In its sample, this clone was seen a few times. V gene TRBV7-9 combines with J gene TRBJ1-6; no firm D call. The ends were cut back, 1 base at V and 9 bases at J, with 10 bases in the middle. Germline lookup yields CDR1 SEHNR and CDR2 FQNEAQ (reference sequence). The CDR3 runs to 14 residues. CDR3 DNA: TGTGCCAGCAGCTTAGACACAAGTATTTCACCCCTCCACTTT. It encodes CASSLDTSISPLHF.

The chain uses TRBV28 and TRBJ2-7; TRBD2 matches at 12 bases. From germline, CDR1 is MDHEN and CDR2 SYDVKM. J was trimmed by 5 bases and V by 6 bases; bases with no gene match: 14. This CDR3 is built from 17 residues. CDR3 DNA: TGTGCCAGCAGCTCTTACCGACGGGGACTAGCGGGCCACGAGCAGTACTTC. Protein product: CASSSYRRGLAGHEQYF.

Comments on this clone: Other DNA variants within this sample encode the same CDR3. The chain recombines TRBV6-1 with TRBJ2-5; TRBD1 matches at 8 bases. The CDR3 runs 13 residues. CDR1 is MNHNS, CDR2 SASEGT, per germline. Unmatched junction bases numbered 2, after V lost 4 bases and J lost 4 bases. The CDR3 nucleotides read TGTGCCAGCAGTGCACAGGGGGGAGAGACCCAGTACTTC. Encoded protein: CASSAQGGETQYF.

The V gene is TRBV18, the J gene TRBJ2-1; 8 positions match TRBD2. Germline values: CDR1 KGHSH, CDR2 LQKENI. The junction had 6 bases not matched to a gene; V was cut back by 1 base and J by 7 bases. This CDR3 region has 15 residues. The CDR3 DNA reads as TGTGCCAGCTCACCACTGGACGGGGGGGGTAATGAGCAGTTCTTC. Its protein is CASSPLDGGGNEQFF. Full variable domain (outside the CDR3, taken from reference TRBV18 and TRBJ2-1): NAGVMQNPRHLVRRRGQEARLRCSPMKGHSHVYWYRQLPEEGLKFMVYLQKENIIDESGMPKERFSAEFPKEGPSILRIQQVVRGDSAAYFCASSPLDGGGNEQFFGPGTRLTVL.

The rearrangement links TRBV28 to TRBJ2-3; the D gene is possibly TRBD1 (5 bases). From germline, CDR1 is MDHEN and CDR2 SYDVKM. The CDR3 is 15 amino acids. The V end was cut by 7 bases, the J end by 4 bases, with 18 bases between. Here the CDR3 DNA reads TGTGCCAGCATCTCGGCGGAAAGCAGGGCAGATACGCAGTATTTT. Protein sequence: CASISAESRADTQYF. The whole variable domain, filled in from reference TRBV28 and TRBJ2-3, reads DVKVTQSSRYLVKRTGEKVFLECVQDMDHENMFWYRQDPGLGLRLIYFSYDVKMKEKGDIPEGYSVSREKKERFSLILESASTNQTSMYLCASISAESRADTQYFGPGTRLTVL.

The V call is TRBV2, the J call TRBJ2-2; the match to TRBD2 covers 8 bases. The germline V gene encodes CDR1 SNHLY and CDR2 FYNNEI. Trimming removed 3 bases from V and 8 bases from J; junction bases left unmatched: 8. This CDR3 region has 15 residues. The CDR3 protein is CASSDVAGGSGELFF. As DNA, the CDR3 is TGTGCCAGCAGTGATGTCGCGGGGGGCTCGGGGGAGCTGTTTTTT.